This T cell receptor beta chain comes out of a study of blood T cell repertoires in COVID-19. Only in-frame clones appear in the TCRdb table, and some are missing; sequencing was by immunoSEQ multiplex PCR. Of about 170,000 clones listed, around nine tenths are singletons. This CDR3 has 12 residues. Germline V lookup: CDR1 SGHNT, CDR2 YYREEE (reference sequence). The V and J ends lost 4 bases and 6 bases respectively, with 9 bases between them. A few counts support this clone. Sequences were obtained from peripheral blood. The rearrangement joins TRBV5-4 to TRBJ2-3; D remains unclear. This clonotype originated in a man aged 70-80 years with acute or convalescent COVID-19. The CDR3 DNA reads as TGTGCCAGCAGCCTAGACGGGGATACGCAGTATTTT. Amino acid sequence: CASSLDGDTQYF.